The source of this T cell receptor (beta chain) is a study of low-dose radiotherapy and immunotherapy resistance in tumors. Looking at the study overall: Patients were treated with intravenous nivolumab at 240 mg every two weeks and were also dosed with ipilimumab at 1 mg/kg every six weeks. Patients' oral aspirin dose was 300 mg daily across four cycles from cycle 1 day 1.

Primers used for first-strand cDNA, a TRAV- and TRBV-specific set, covered both alpha and beta chains. The authors ran 20 PCR cycles to amplify TCRs with a constant-region primer and V-primer adapter. Amplification (by in vitro transcription) was performed on isolated mRNA. TCRdb redid the calling of the reads with MiXCR, one entry per CDR3 protein. The data contain about 39,000 distinct CDR3 sequences, 20% of them seen just once; the ten biggest clones take up roughly 9.4%. This clonotype was observed at least ten times. The CDR3 consists of 15 residues. Per germline, CDR1 SGHRS and CDR2 YFSETQ. V was pared by 4 bases and J by 6 bases, with 8 bases of the junction left unmatched. Time point given: after trial treatment. As for treatment: LDRT plus nivolumab, ipilimumab, low-dose cyclophosphamide and aspirin (RACIN trial). Patients who could take part had advanced solid tumors with no tumor-infiltrating lymphocytes.

The V and J genes are TRBV5-1 and TRBJ2-2, with TRBD2 matching 8 bases. This sample comprised PBMCs, obtained after low-dose radiotherapy plus immunotherapy. This clonotype was sampled from a female donor with ovarian cancer. The CDR3 is CASSLTGGGPGELFF. The DNA of the CDR3 is TGCGCCAGCAGCCTCACGGGCGGGGGGCCCGGGGAGCTGTTTTTT.